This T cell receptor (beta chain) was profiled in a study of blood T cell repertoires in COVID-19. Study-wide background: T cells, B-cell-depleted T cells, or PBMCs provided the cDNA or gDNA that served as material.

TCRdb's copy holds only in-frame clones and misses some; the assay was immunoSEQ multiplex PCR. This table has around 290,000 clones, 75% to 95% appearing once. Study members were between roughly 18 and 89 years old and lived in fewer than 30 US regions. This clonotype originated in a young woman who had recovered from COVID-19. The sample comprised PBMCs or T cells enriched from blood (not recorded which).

The CDR3 region has the DNA TGTGCCACCAGCAGAAGCGGGAGTGGTGAGCAGTACTTC. This codes for CATSRSGSGEQYF. The chain is built from TRBV15 and TRBJ2-7, with 8 bases lining up with TRBD2. Looked up from germline, CDR1 is LNHNV and CDR2 is YYDKDF (reference sequence). The CDR3 loop spans 13 amino acids. After removal of 2 bases from V and 7 bases from J, the junction contained 4 bases not matched to a gene.